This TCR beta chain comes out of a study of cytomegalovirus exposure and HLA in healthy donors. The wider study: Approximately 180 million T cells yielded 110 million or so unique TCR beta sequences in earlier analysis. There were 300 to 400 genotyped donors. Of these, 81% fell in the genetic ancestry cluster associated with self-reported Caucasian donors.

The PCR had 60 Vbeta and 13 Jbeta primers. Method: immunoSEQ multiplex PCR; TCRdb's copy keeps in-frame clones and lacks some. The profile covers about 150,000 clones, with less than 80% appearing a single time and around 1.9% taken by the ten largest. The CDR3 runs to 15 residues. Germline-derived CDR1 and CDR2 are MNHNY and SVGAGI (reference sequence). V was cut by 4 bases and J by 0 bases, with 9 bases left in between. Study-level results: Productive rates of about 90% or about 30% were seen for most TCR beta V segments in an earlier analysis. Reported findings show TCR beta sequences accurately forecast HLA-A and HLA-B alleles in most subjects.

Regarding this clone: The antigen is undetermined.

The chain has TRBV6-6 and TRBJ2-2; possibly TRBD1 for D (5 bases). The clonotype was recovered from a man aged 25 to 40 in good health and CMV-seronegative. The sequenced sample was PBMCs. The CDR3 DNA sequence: TGTGCCAGCAGTTTGACAGTTCCGAACACCGGGGAGCTGTTTTTT. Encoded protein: CASSLTVPNTGELFF.